This T cell receptor beta chain was identified in a study of blood T cell repertoires in COVID-19. Overall study: Some COVID-19 samples were acute and others convalescent; all came from the United States, Italy and Spain. PBMCs, B-cell-depleted T cells, or T cells provided the cDNA or gDNA that made up the material.

Germline V gives CDR1 SGHRS, CDR2 YFSETQ. Trimming left V 0 bases short and J 12 bases short, with 18 bases between. CDR3 length: 15 amino acids. In its sample, this clone was seen a few times. Per the original methods: Amplified reference gene primers provided the basis for estimating nucleated cell counts. The method was immunoSEQ multiplex PCR; TCRdb's version includes in-frame clones alone and lacks a portion of them. V and J calls and clone size come straight from that table; D and trimming were deduced from the DNA. The table lists 50,000 to 65,000 clones, roughly 82% of them singletons. J is TRBJ1-4 and V is TRBV5-1; maybe TRBD1 (5 bases). The source of this sequence is an older woman with acute or convalescent COVID-19. Sequencing was performed on peripheral blood. The CDR3 sequence is CASSLAPGDPRELFF. CDR3 nucleotide sequence: TGCGCCAGCAGCTTGGCCCCGGGGGACCCGAGGGAACTGTTTTTT.